Here is one T cell receptor beta chain with its context. Its antigen is still unknown. The data are from a study of Ad26.COV2.S vaccination and SARS-CoV-2 variants. The CDR3 spans 16 residues. Germline V gene sequence: CDR1 SEHNR, CDR2 FQNEAQ (reference sequence). V lost 5 bases, J lost 1 base, and 6 bases stayed unmatched. The method was immunoSEQ multiplex PCR; TCRdb's version includes in-frame clones alone and lacks a portion of them. The data contain approximately 340,000 clones, 92% of them singletons. Findings and caveats of the study: After vaccination, substantial breadth of spike-specific CD8+ and CD4+ responses was reported.

This sequence originates from a human donor who had recovered from COVID-19. The starting material was peripheral blood, obtained after recovery from COVID-19. The J gene is TRBJ2-3, the V gene TRBV7-9; 10 bases match TRBD2. CDR3 in amino acids: CASSTPLAGGTDTQYF. The CDR3 DNA follows: TGTGCCAGCAGCACACCGCTAGCGGGGGGCACAGATACGCAGTATTTT.